Listed below are T cell receptor beta chains from one sample, sequenced in a study of T cell repertoires in cytomegalovirus infection. In TCRdb, the reads were re-called with MiXCR into one record per CDR3 protein. The table includes roughly 800,000 distinct CDR3 sequences, about 29% detected once. These receptors' targets are unknown. Sequencing was performed on cultured CD8+ T cells from PBMCs, taken from culture after CMV antigen stimulation. The receptors here all came from a human donor in good health (CMV status not recorded). Some clones in this sample may be carry-over from other donors' samples. CDR3s include the opening cysteine and the closing phenylalanine or tryptophan. D genes are given only for firm matches. A row's size may be missing; if present it is once, few, many or a size class.

V	D	J	size	CDR3	DNA
TRBV27	NA	TRBJ1-6	many	CASSSRDTYNSPLHF	TGTGCCAGCAGTTCCCGGGACACCTATAATTCACCCCTCCACTTT
TRBV19	NA	TRBJ1-4	few	CASRDWDNVDEKLFF	TGTGCCAGTAGAGATTGGGACAACGTCGATGAAAAACTGTTTTTT
TRBV27	NA	TRBJ1-5	NA	CASSFGERNQPQHF	TGTGCCAGCAGTTTCGGGGAGAGGAATCAGCCCCAGCATTTT
TRBV24-1	NA	TRBJ1-4	few	CATGSGVANEKLFF	TGTGCCACCGGATCGGGCGTTGCTAATGAAAAACTGTTTTTT
TRBV19	NA	TRBJ1-5	NA	CATAFFPGAGQPQHF	TGTGCCACCGCATTCTTTCCGGGGGCTGGTCAGCCCCAGCATTTT
TRBV27	NA	TRBJ1-5	NA	CASRADISNQPQHF	TGTGCCAGCAGGGCGGACATTAGCAATCAGCCCCAGCATTTT
TRBV29-1	NA	TRBJ1-1	NA	CSVEEGWTGGWTEAFF	TGCAGCGTTGAAGAGGGTTGGACGGGGGGTTGGACTGAAGCTTTCTTT
TRBV19	NA	TRBJ1-2	few	CASSPEGARYGYTF	TGTGCCAGTAGTCCCGAAGGGGCGAGGTATGGCTACACCTTC
TRBV20-1	TRBD1	TRBJ1-5	NA	CSARGMDRAHNQPQNF	TGCAGTGCTAGAGGAATGGACAGGGCCCACAATCAGCCCCAGAATTTT
TRBV2	NA	TRBJ2-1	many	CASHNVGQSLRDEQFF	TGTGCCAGTCATAACGTTGGACAGTCGCTTCGTGATGAGCAGTTCTTC
TRBV27	NA	TRBJ1-6	few	CASSLGGEGSPLHF	TGTGCCAGCAGTTTAGGCGGGGAGGGGTCACCCCTCCACTTT
TRBV2	NA	TRBJ1-4	few	CASRGRPEKLFF	TGTGCCAGCAGGGGAAGACCTGAAAAACTGTTTTTT
TRBV7-3	TRBD1	TRBJ1-1	NA	CASSLNRGPSWTEAFF	TGTGCCAGCAGCTTAAACAGGGGGCCGAGTTGGACTGAAGCTTTCTTT
TRBV6-5	NA	TRBJ2-1	few	CASNIQGSNEQFF	TGTGCCAGCAACATACAGGGTTCCAATGAGCAGTTCTTC
TRBV7-7	TRBD1	TRBJ1-5	NA	CASSVQGARDNQPQHF	TGTGCTAGCAGCGTACAGGGGGCGCGGGACAATCAGCCCCAGCATTTT
TRBV7-9	NA	TRBJ1-1	NA	CASSATATTEAFF	TGTGCCAGCAGCGCGACAGCTACCACTGAAGCTTTCTTT
TRBV6-1	NA	TRBJ1-4	few	CASTFTLAANEKLFF	TGTGCCAGCACCTTCACTCTGGCCGCAAATGAAAAACTGTTTTTT
TRBV27	NA	TRBJ1-3	many	CASSFTSDGLSGNTIYF	TGTGCCAGCAGTTTCACCAGCGACGGACTCTCTGGAAACACCATATATTTT
TRBV4-1	TRBD1	TRBJ2-2	few	CASSQDAWGQGTGELFF	TGCGCCAGCAGCCAAGACGCCTGGGGACAGGGTACCGGGGAGCTGTTTTTT
TRBV6-6	TRBD2	TRBJ2-3	few	CASSSYRLARRADTQYF	TGTGCCAGCAGTTCCTATCGACTAGCTAGAAGGGCAGATACGCAGTATTTT
TRBV14	TRBD1	TRBJ1-6	NA	CASSQETGLGDSPLHF	TGTGCCAGCAGCCAGGAGACAGGGTTGGGTGATTCACCCCTCCACTTT
TRBV7-2	NA	TRBJ1-2	few	CASSFPRVGYGYTF	TGTGCCAGCAGCTTCCCCCGGGTCGGCTATGGCTACACCTTC
TRBV6-1	NA	TRBJ2-4	few	CASSGHPLSIQYF	TGTGCCAGCAGTGGACACCCCTTAAGCATTCAGTACTTC
TRBV4-2	NA	TRBJ2-3	NA	CASSQDWTDTQYF	TGTGCCAGCAGCCAAGATTGGACAGATACGCAGTATTTT
TRBV7-9	TRBD1	TRBJ1-1	few	CASREGARTEAFF	TGTGCCAGCAGGGAGGGGGCACGAACTGAAGCTTTCTTT
TRBV7-2	NA	TRBJ1-3	few	CASSSGTSFGNTIYF	TGTGCCAGCAGCTCCGGCACGAGCTTTGGAAACACCATATATTTT
TRBV9	NA	TRBJ2-1	NA	CASSHGDSLPDNEQFF	TGTGCCAGCAGTCATGGAGACAGCCTCCCGGACAATGAGCAGTTCTTC
TRBV7-9	TRBD1	TRBJ1-2	NA	CASSSGTGGLGYTF	TGTGCCAGCAGCTCCGGGACAGGGGGCCTTGGCTACACCTTC
TRBV7-8	NA	TRBJ1-6	many	CASSLDPPPNSPLHF	TGTGCCAGCAGCTTAGACCCCCCCCCTAATTCACCCCTCCACTTT
TRBV6-2/TRBV6-3	NA	TRBJ1-5	few	CASSPAPANQPQHF	TGTGCCAGCAGTCCAGCCCCAGCCAATCAGCCCCAGCATTTT
TRBV13	TRBD1	TRBJ2-3	NA	CASSLDRVSTDTQYF	TGTGCCAGCAGCCTAGACAGGGTGAGCACAGATACGCAGTATTTT
TRBV10-3	TRBD1	TRBJ2-7	few	CAISPRQGDTYEQYF	TGTGCCATCAGTCCCAGACAGGGGGATACCTACGAGCAGTACTTC
TRBV7-2	NA	TRBJ2-3	many	CASSTRTALGTDTQYF	TGTGCCAGCAGCACACGGACAGCCCTAGGCACAGATACGCAGTATTTT
TRBV9	NA	TRBJ2-2	NA	CASSAPIQGLGGELFF	TGTGCCAGCAGCGCGCCTATACAGGGTTTGGGCGGGGAGCTGTTTTTT
TRBV11-3	NA	TRBJ2-1	few	CASSLDTSPYNEQFF	TGTGCCAGCAGCTTAGACACTAGCCCCTACAATGAGCAGTTCTTC
TRBV12-5	NA	TRBJ1-4	few	CASGLPHQGREKLFF	TGTGCTAGTGGTTTGCCCCACCAAGGTCGGGAAAAACTGTTTTTT
TRBV3-1	NA	TRBJ2-1	many	CASSQIGGTSSYNEQFF	TGTGCCAGCAGCCAGATAGGAGGGACGAGCTCCTACAATGAGCAGTTCTTC
TRBV6-5	TRBD2	TRBJ2-1	NA	CASSYRAGGYYNEQFF	TGTGCCAGCAGTTACCGAGCGGGGGGGTACTACAATGAGCAGTTCTTC
TRBV29-1	TRBD1	TRBJ2-1	few	CSTWTGGSDEQFF	TGCAGCACTTGGACAGGGGGCTCGGATGAGCAGTTCTTC
TRBV12-3/TRBV12-4	NA	TRBJ1-1	few	CASSLAGKSPKNTEAFF	TGTGCCAGCAGTTTAGCAGGGAAAAGTCCCAAGAACACTGAAGCTTTCTTT
TRBV27	NA	TRBJ2-1	few	CASSFKGHEQFF	TGTGCCAGCAGTTTCAAAGGGCATGAGCAGTTCTTC
TRBV20-1	TRBD1	TRBJ1-1	NA	CSARTGVGTEAFF	TGCAGTGCTAGGACAGGGGTAGGCACTGAAGCTTTCTTT
TRBV6-5	TRBD2	TRBJ2-1	NA	CASRGLAGRAYNEQFF	TGTGCCAGCAGGGGTCTAGCGGGGAGAGCCTACAATGAGCAGTTCTTC
TRBV29-1	NA	TRBJ1-5	NA	CSVEEGNQPQHF	TGCAGCGTTGAGGAGGGAAATCAGCCCCAGCATTTT
TRBV7-2	NA	TRBJ2-1	NA	CASSPQSTLPDEQFF	TGTGCCAGCAGCCCGCAGAGCACCCTTCCAGATGAGCAGTTCTTC
TRBV18	NA	TRBJ2-1	NA	CASSPPIQGYNEQFF	TGTGCCAGCTCACCACCAATTCAGGGATACAATGAGCAGTTCTTC
TRBV7-9	NA	TRBJ1-1	many	CASRPGFGEAFF	TGTGCCAGCAGACCAGGGTTTGGTGAAGCTTTCTTT
TRBV10-3	TRBD1	TRBJ1-2	few	CAISEQTGYYGYTF	TGTGCCATCAGTGAGCAGACAGGGTACTATGGCTACACCTTC